The 8 T cell receptor beta chains given below trace back to one sample, sequenced in a study of siplizumab effects on memory and regulatory T cells (dated by TCRdb to about 2019). Receptor libraries were prepared by the immunoSEQ multiplex PCR assay. TCRdb took this table from immuneACCESS and kept in-frame rearrangements with V and J called. Such tables lack part of the clones; where checked against another copy, unresolved V genes explain under half of the gap, and the rest is unexplained. This sample lists 70,000 to 95,000 clones; 93% were detected once. The ten largest clones capture 5.5% to 7.5% of the sample. The sample taken for sequencing was CD8+ T cells sorted from blood. All receptors derive from a human donor in good health.

The V gene is TRBV19, the J gene TRBJ1-1, with 11 bases that match TRBD1. Germline V gives CDR1 LNHDA, CDR2 SQIVND (reference sequence). The CDR3 spans 14 residues. After removal of 5 bases from V and 7 bases from J, the junction contained 6 bases not matched to a gene. In DNA form, the CDR3 reads TGTGCCAGTAGTTCCTCGGGGACAGGGGGTGAAGCTTTCTTT. This sequence encodes CASSSSGTGGEAFF.

V usage is TRBV9 and J usage is TRBJ2-1; no definite D call. CDR1 and CDR2 from the germline V gene are SGDLS and YYNGEE. V was shortened by 0 bases and J by 2 bases, with 12 bases between the two germline ends. CDR3 length: 16 residues. The CDR3 bases are TGTGCCAGCAGCGTAGGGACCACCCAGGCCTACAATGAGCAGTTCTTC. Translation gives CASSVGTTQAYNEQFF.

The chain couples TRBV13 to TRBJ1-2, with TRBD1 matching over 7 bases. V lost 5 bases, J lost 4 bases, and 13 bases stayed unmatched. This CDR3 is built from 16 residues. Germline V CDR1 and CDR2: PRHDT, FYEKMQ (reference sequence). The CDR3 sequence is CASSLHRQGSGYGYTF. In DNA, the CDR3 is TGTGCCAGCAGCCTACATAGACAGGGCTCGGGCTATGGCTACACCTTC. Together with reference TRBV13 and TRBJ1-2, the CDR3 gives the full variable domain: AAGVIQSPRHLIKEKRETATLKCYPIPRHDTVYWYQQGPGQDPQFLISFYEKMQSDKGSIPDRFSAQQFSDYHSELNMSSLELGDSALYFCASSLHRQGSGYGYTFGSGTRLTVV.

This sequence joins TRBV9 and TRBJ1-2; D possibly corresponds to TRBD1 (5 bases). V lost 3 bases and J lost 8, with 23 bases in between. Per germline, CDR1 SGDLS and CDR2 YYNGEE. The CDR3 totals 16 residues. The CDR3 DNA is TGTGCCAGCAGCGGCGACATAAGGGGTGGATCTAAAGGCTACACCTTC. As protein: CASSGDIRGGSKGYTF. Drawing the rest from reference TRBV9 and TRBJ1-2, the complete variable domain is DSGVTQTPKHLITATGQRVTLRCSPRSGDLSVYWYQQSLDQGLQFLIQYYNGEERAKGNILERFSAQQFPDLHSELNLSSLELGDSALYFCASSGDIRGGSKGYTFGSGTRLTVV.

The rearrangement links TRBV5-1 to TRBJ2-1, with D possibly matching TRBD2 (5 bases). The length of the CDR3 is 15 residues. V dropped 4 bases and J dropped 3 bases, with 14 bases sitting between them. CDR1 is SGHRS, CDR2 YFSETQ, per germline. The CDR3 is CASSPRTGNYNEQFF. DNA of the CDR3: TGCGCCAGCAGCCCCAGGACTGGGAACTACAATGAGCAGTTCTTC.

The V gene is TRBV4-3, the J gene TRBJ2-2, with 12 bases identical to TRBD2. The CDR3 extends over 19 amino acids. Unmatched junction bases numbered 8, after V lost 0 bases and J lost 3 bases. Germline CDR1 is LGHNA and CDR2 is YSLEER. CDR3 in amino acids: CASSQDVSSGRVYTGELFF. The CDR3 DNA reads as TGCGCCAGCAGCCAAGATGTGTCTAGCGGGAGGGTCTACACCGGGGAGCTGTTTTTT.

The chain is built from TRBV19 and TRBJ1-2, with D uncertain. This CDR3 comprises 11 residues. V lost 6 bases and J 3 bases, leaving 5 bases between the germline ends. Germline V gene sequence: CDR1 LNHDA, CDR2 SQIVND (reference sequence). In DNA, the CDR3 is TGTGCCAGTAGAGCCGACTATGGCTACACCTTC. Its protein is CASRADYGYTF. Together with reference TRBV19 and TRBJ1-2, the CDR3 gives the full variable domain: DGGITQSPKYLFRKEGQNVTLSCEQNLNHDAMYWYRQDPGQGLRLIYYSQIVNDFQKGDIAEGYSVSREKKESFPLTVTSAQKNPTAFYLCASRADYGYTFGSGTRLTVV.

The V call is TRBV6-4, the J call TRBJ2-7; tentative D call: TRBD2 (5 bases). V dropped 3 bases and J dropped 12 bases, with 12 bases sitting between them. CDR1 MRHNA and CDR2 SNTAGT come from the germline V gene. This CDR3 has 11 amino acids. The CDR3 bases are TGTGCCAGCAGTGATGGAGGTAGACTGTACTTC. It specifies CASSDGGRLYF.